Following are 23 T cell receptor beta chains from one sample sequenced in a study of glioma-infiltrating T cells after dendritic cell vaccination. Sequencing was performed with immunoSEQ multiplex PCR; in TCRdb, only in-frame clones are kept and a portion is missing. In the table there are around 78,000 clones, around 86% of which are singletons. The time point is: after dendritic cell vaccination, including at tumor progression/relapse. The specimen comprised blood, sampled after dendritic cell vaccination. The receptors were sampled from a human donor with glioblastoma.

This rearrangement joins TRBV18 to TRBJ2-7; 8 positions agree with TRBD1. In germline, CDR1 is KGHSH, CDR2 LQKENI. The CDR3 consists of 15 residues. The V gene end was trimmed by 4 bases and the J gene end by 2 bases; junction bases not matched to a gene: 7. CDR3 sequence (DNA): TGTGCCAGCTCACTTGGGACAGGCGGTACCTACGAGCAGTACTTC. This codes for CASSLGTGGTYEQYF.

This clone occurred a few times. The V and J genes are TRBV27 and TRBJ1-4, with 9 bases that match TRBD1. Per germline, CDR1 MNHEY and CDR2 SMNVEV (reference sequence). This CDR3 contains 13 residues. The J segment lost 11 bases and the V segment lost 4 bases, leaving 5 bases of the junction unmatched. This chain's CDR3 is CASSSLDRGKLFF. The DNA of the CDR3 is TGTGCCAGCAGTTCCCTCGACAGGGGGAAACTGTTTTTT.

V usage is TRBV6-5 and J usage is TRBJ2-1; 7 bases are a match to TRBD2. The germline V gene encodes CDR1 MNHEY and CDR2 SVGAGI. This CDR3 spans 13 amino acids. The junction had 4 bases not matched to a gene; V was cut back by 5 bases and J by 6 bases. CDR3 bases: TGTGCCAGCAGTATGCTAGCGGCCAATGAGCAGTTCTTC. It is translated as CASSMLAANEQFF.

V gene TRBV5-1 combines with J gene TRBJ2-5; 10 bases agree with TRBD1. In germline, CDR1 is SGHRS, CDR2 YFSETQ. The CDR3 has 14 residues. Trimming removed 4 bases from V and 2 bases from J; junction bases left unmatched: 2. Written as DNA, the CDR3 is TGCGCCAGCAGCGGGGGACAGGGGCAAGAGACCCAGTACTTC. It yields the protein CASSGGQGQETQYF.

The chain has TRBV2 and TRBJ2-5; 10 positions agree with TRBD2. The J segment lost 5 bases and the V segment lost 0 bases, leaving 3 bases of the junction unmatched. From germline, CDR1 is SNHLY and CDR2 FYNNEI. CDR3 length: 15 amino acids. CDR3 coding DNA: TGTGCCAGCAGTGAAGCGCTAGCGGGAGAGGAGACCCAGTACTTC. It specifies CASSEALAGEETQYF.

Turning to this clone: This sample also contains other DNA sequences that code for the same CDR3. Here the CDR3 reads CASSLAGGPYEQYF. In DNA, the CDR3 is TGCGCCAGCAGCTTGGCGGGAGGGCCCTACGAGCAGTACTTC. V and J are TRBV5-1 and TRBJ2-7; 8 nucleotides align to TRBD2. CDR3 length equals 14 residues. Germline CDR1 is SGHRS and CDR2 is YFSETQ. V lost 0 bases and J lost 2; bases outside the gene matches: 1.

The chain links TRBV7-2 to TRBJ2-5; the D gene is possibly TRBD2 (5 bases). The CDR3 has 13 residues. CDR1 is SGHTA, CDR2 FQGNSA, per germline. Trimming cost V 3 bases and J 5 bases, with 10 bases left between them. CDR3 DNA sequence: TGTGCCAGCAGCTTTATAGCGTCCGAGACCCAGTACTTC. This sequence encodes CASSFIASETQYF.

The J gene is TRBJ1-5, the V gene TRBV19; maybe TRBD1 (5 bases). The CDR3 contains 17 residues. CDR1 and CDR2 from the germline V gene are LNHDA and SQIVND (reference sequence). V was shortened by 3 bases and J by 0 bases, with 15 bases between the two germline ends. The chain's CDR3 is CASSMGWGDDSNQPQHF. DNA of the CDR3: TGTGCCAGTAGTATGGGATGGGGGGACGATAGCAATCAGCCCCAGCATTTT.

The V gene is TRBV5-4, the J gene TRBJ2-1; 10 bases fit TRBD2. V lost 0 bases, J lost 4 bases, and 4 bases stayed unmatched. The CDR3 runs 16 residues. In germline, CDR1 is SGHNT, CDR2 YYREEE (reference sequence). The CDR3 is CASSLVTSGTYNEQFF. For the CDR3, the DNA is TGTGCCAGCAGCTTGGTTACTAGCGGGACGTACAATGAGCAGTTCTTC.

The chain couples TRBV18 to TRBJ2-7, with 13 bases lining up with TRBD2. Trimming cost V 2 bases and J 4 bases; bases outside gene matches: 5. Germline V gives CDR1 KGHSH, CDR2 LQKENI. The CDR3 is made up of 16 amino acids. The CDR3 DNA is TGTGCCAGCTCACCAAGCACTAGCGGGAGGGGGTACGAGCAGTACTTC. This codes for CASSPSTSGRGYEQYF.

This clone was counted a single time. This chain joins TRBV19 and TRBJ1-2; D remains unclear. V was shortened by 8 bases and J by 9 bases, with 13 bases between the two germline ends. The CDR3 has 11 residues. Looked up from germline, CDR1 is LNHDA and CDR2 is SQIVND (reference sequence). This chain's CDR3 is CASQTGGSYTF. DNA for the CDR3: TGTGCCAGTCAGACTGGCGGAAGCTACACCTTC. Supplemented by reference TRBV19 and TRBJ1-2, the full variable domain reads DGGITQSPKYLFRKEGQNVTLSCEQNLNHDAMYWYRQDPGQGLRLIYYSQIVNDFQKGDIAEGYSVSREKKESFPLTVTSAQKNPTAFYLCASQTGGSYTFGSGTRLTVV.

The chain combines TRBV4-1 with TRBJ2-1, with D unclear. V was shortened by 0 bases and J by 6 bases, with 3 bases between the two germline ends. The CDR3 is 12 amino acids. The V gene's germline CDR1 is MGHRA and CDR2 YSYEKL. This CDR3 reads CASSQEANEQFF. The CDR3 DNA reads as TGCGCCAGCAGCCAAGAGGCCAATGAGCAGTTCTTC.

The rearrangement links TRBV6-1 to TRBJ2-3; 8 bases line up with TRBD2. The CDR3 runs to 13 residues. V gave up 7 bases and J gave up 3 bases; unmatched junction bases: 3. Germline assignment: CDR1 MNHNS and CDR2 SASEGT. The chain's CDR3 is CASKGGGTDTQYF. The CDR3 DNA reads TGTGCCAGCAAGGGCGGGGGGACAGATACGCAGTATTTT.

The V call is TRBV11-2, the J call TRBJ2-7; TRBD1 aligns across 10 bases. Germline V gives CDR1 SGHAT, CDR2 FQNNGV. The CDR3 length is 14 residues. Trimming removed 5 bases from V and 3 bases from J; junction bases left unmatched: 4. The CDR3 nucleotides read TGTGCCAGCAGCCCGGGACAGGGGTTCTACGAGCAGTACTTC. Protein product: CASSPGQGFYEQYF. The full variable domain, its missing parts supplied by reference TRBV11-2 and TRBJ2-7, is EAGVAQSPRYKIIEKRQSVAFWCNPISGHATLYWYQQILGQGPKLLIQFQNNGVVDDSQLPKDRFSAERLKGVDSTLKIQPAKLEDSAVYLCASSPGQGFYEQYFGPGTRLTVT.

CDR3 in DNA: TGTGCCAGCAGACAACGAGGACTAGATCGCGAGCAGTACTTC. This sequence encodes CASRQRGLDREQYF. The chain recombines TRBV7-2 with TRBJ2-5, with 7 nucleotides matching TRBD2. The J call may be mistaken, given a closer DNA end match to TRBJ2-7. CDR1 and CDR2 (germline): SGHTA, FQGNSA. This CDR3 is 14 amino acids long.

In DNA form, the CDR3 reads TGTGCCAGCAGCTTAGTATACTACGAGCAGTACTTC. The encoded protein is CASSLVYYEQYF. This chain joins TRBV11-2 and TRBJ2-7; D gene ambiguous. CDR3 size: 12 residues. The ends were cut back, 1 base at V and 3 bases at J, with 4 bases in the middle. CDR1 and CDR2 (germline): SGHAT, FQNNGV.

In its sample, this clone was seen a few times. V usage is TRBV7-9 and J usage is TRBJ1-4, with 9 bases lining up with TRBD1. V trimming: 3 bases; J trimming: 4 bases; junction bases outside the gene matches: 6. CDR1 and CDR2 from the germline V gene are SEHNR and FQNEAQ (reference sequence). The CDR3 contains 16 residues. Here the CDR3 DNA reads TGTGCCAGCAGCTTCCCGACAGGGGGGCGTAATGAAAAACTGTTTTTT. This sequence encodes CASSFPTGGRNEKLFF.

The chain has TRBV5-1 and TRBJ1-5; D is unclear. The CDR3 covers 16 residues. Trimming took off 0 bases at V and 1 base at J, with 11 bases between the two ends. CDR1 and CDR2 (germline): SGHRS, YFSETQ. The CDR3 protein is CASSLGPTGSNQPQHF. The CDR3, as DNA: TGCGCCAGCAGCTTGGGCCCGACGGGGAGCAATCAGCCCCAGCATTTT.

The V gene is TRBV7-2, the J gene TRBJ1-3, with D possibly TRBD1 on 6 matching bases. V was pared by 4 bases and J by 4 bases, with 14 bases between. The CDR3 loop spans 15 amino acids. Germline lookup yields CDR1 SGHTA and CDR2 FQGNSA. CDR3 loop: CASSSQRGPGNTIYF. The CDR3 DNA reads TGTGCCAGCAGCTCCCAGCGGGGGCCCGGAAACACCATATATTTT.

The J gene is TRBJ1-2, the V gene TRBV5-6; the match to TRBD1 covers 10 bases. The J segment lost 8 bases and the V segment lost 1 base, leaving 8 bases of the junction unmatched. This CDR3 has 15 amino acids. Per germline, CDR1 SGHDT and CDR2 YYEEEE. The CDR3 loop is CASSLWETGGWGYTF. In nucleotides, the CDR3 is TGTGCCAGCAGCTTGTGGGAGACAGGGGGCTGGGGCTACACCTTC. Full variable domain (outside the CDR3, taken from reference TRBV5-6 and TRBJ1-2): DAGVTQSPTHLIKTRGQQVTLRCSPKSGHDTVSWYQQALGQGPQFIFQYYEEEERQRGNFPDRFSGHQFPNYSSELNVNALLLGDSALYLCASSLWETGGWGYTFGSGTRLTVV.

There are a few counts of this clone. This chain uses TRBV6-5 with TRBJ1-2, with 8 nucleotides matching TRBD1. The CDR3 is 13 amino acids. Trimming cost V 2 bases and J 7 bases; bases outside gene matches: 3. The germline V gene has CDR1 MNHEY and CDR2 SVGAGI. CDR3: CASSYRTGSGYTF. The DNA of the CDR3 is TGTGCCAGCAGTTACCGGACAGGGAGTGGCTACACCTTC.

The chain is built from TRBV9 and TRBJ2-1; weak D call: TRBD2 (6 bases). Germline V gene lookup returns CDR1 SGDLS and CDR2 YYNGEE. The CDR3 is 15 amino acids. V lost 0 bases to trimming and J lost 5 bases, with 12 bases between them. CDR3 sequence reads: CASSVAGTPNNEQFF. As DNA, the CDR3 is TGTGCCAGCAGCGTAGCAGGGACTCCCAACAATGAGCAGTTCTTC.

V usage is TRBV28 and J usage is TRBJ2-1; TRBD2 aligns across 13 bases. The CDR3 has 16 residues. The J segment lost 7 bases and the V segment lost 7 bases, leaving 10 bases of the junction unmatched. Germline V lookup: CDR1 MDHEN, CDR2 SYDVKM. Here the CDR3 reads CASNHGLAGADNEQFF. CDR3 bases: TGTGCCAGCAACCACGGACTAGCGGGAGCTGATAATGAGCAGTTCTTC. The variable domain in full, completed from reference TRBV28 and TRBJ2-1, reads DVKVTQSSRYLVKRTGEKVFLECVQDMDHENMFWYRQDPGLGLRLIYFSYDVKMKEKGDIPEGYSVSREKKERFSLILESASTNQTSMYLCASNHGLAGADNEQFFGPGTRLTVL.